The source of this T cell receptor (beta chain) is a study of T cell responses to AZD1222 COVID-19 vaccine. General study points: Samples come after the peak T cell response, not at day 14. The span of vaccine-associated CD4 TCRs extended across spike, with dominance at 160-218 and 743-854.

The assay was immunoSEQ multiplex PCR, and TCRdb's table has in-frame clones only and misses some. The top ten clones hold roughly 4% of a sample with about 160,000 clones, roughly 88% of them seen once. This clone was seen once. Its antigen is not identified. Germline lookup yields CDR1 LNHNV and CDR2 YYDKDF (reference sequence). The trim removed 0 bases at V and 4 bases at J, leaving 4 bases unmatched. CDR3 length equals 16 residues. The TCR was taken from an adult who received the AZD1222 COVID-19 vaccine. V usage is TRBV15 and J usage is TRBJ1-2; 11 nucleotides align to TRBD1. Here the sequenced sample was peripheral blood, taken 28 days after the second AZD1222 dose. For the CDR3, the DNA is TGTGCCACCAGCAGAGATCCGGGACAGGGGGGCTATGGCTACACCTTC. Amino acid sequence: CATSRDPGQGGYGYTF.